This T cell receptor beta chain was captured in a study of T cell responses to AZD1222 COVID-19 vaccine. For this clone: Its antigen is as yet unknown.

Study-level findings and limits: Donor demographics were predominantly white British with a female majority; clonal diversity may be underestimated. Vaccine-associated CD4 TCRs spanned spike, dominant at 160-218 and 743-854. Only five to seven individuals given AZD1222 were seropositive at baseline. Spike-specific TCR breadth and depth both grew after two AZD1222 doses.

The repertoire was sequenced with immunoSEQ multiplex PCR; TCRdb's copy has only in-frame clones and lacks some. The table includes around 130,000 clones, 80% to 90% detected once. This CDR3 is built from 16 residues. Germline values: CDR1 SQVTM, CDR2 ANQGSEA. V was trimmed by 6 bases and J by 4 bases, leaving 24 bases between them. The specimen was peripheral blood, collected 28 days after the second AZD1222 dose. The TCR sequence derives from an adult who received the AZD1222 COVID-19 vaccine. V is TRBV29-1 and J is TRBJ1-1; D perhaps matches TRBD1 (6 bases). The CDR3 bases are TGCAGCGTGGGTCCACGGGCCGGGGGCTGGGTCACTGAAGCTTTCTTT. Residues: CSVGPRAGGWVTEAFF.